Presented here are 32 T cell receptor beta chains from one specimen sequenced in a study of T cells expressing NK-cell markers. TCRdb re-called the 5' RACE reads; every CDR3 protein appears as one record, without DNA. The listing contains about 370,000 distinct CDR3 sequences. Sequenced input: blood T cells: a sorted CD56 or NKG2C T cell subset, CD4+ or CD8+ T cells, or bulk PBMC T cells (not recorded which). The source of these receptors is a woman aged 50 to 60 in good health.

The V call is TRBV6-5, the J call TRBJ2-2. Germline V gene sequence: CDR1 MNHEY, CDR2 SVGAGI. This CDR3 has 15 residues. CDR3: CASSYYRKAAGELFF.

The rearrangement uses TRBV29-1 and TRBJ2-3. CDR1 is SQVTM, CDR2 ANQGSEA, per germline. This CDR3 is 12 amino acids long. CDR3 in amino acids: CSVEIVTDTQYF.

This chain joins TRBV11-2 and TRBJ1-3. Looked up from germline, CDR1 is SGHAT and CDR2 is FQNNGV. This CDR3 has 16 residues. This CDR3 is CASSLGSPRLGNTIYF.

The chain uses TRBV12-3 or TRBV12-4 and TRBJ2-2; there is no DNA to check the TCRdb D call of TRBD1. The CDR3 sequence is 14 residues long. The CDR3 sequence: CASSPRERTGELFF.

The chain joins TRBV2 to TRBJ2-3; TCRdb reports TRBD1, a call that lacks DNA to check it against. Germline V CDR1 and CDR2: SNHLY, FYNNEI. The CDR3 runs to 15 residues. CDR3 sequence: CASSEGAGAADTQYF.

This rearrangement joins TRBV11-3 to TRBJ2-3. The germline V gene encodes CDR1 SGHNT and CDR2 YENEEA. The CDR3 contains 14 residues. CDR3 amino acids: CASTERGIPDTQYF.

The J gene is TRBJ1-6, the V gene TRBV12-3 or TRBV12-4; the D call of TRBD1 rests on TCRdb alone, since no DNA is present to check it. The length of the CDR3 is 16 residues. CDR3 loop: CASSLGQGDSNSPLHF.

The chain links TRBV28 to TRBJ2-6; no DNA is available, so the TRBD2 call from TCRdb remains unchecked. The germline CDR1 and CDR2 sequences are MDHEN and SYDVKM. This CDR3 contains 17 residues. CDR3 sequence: CASSNQDGRAGANVLTF.

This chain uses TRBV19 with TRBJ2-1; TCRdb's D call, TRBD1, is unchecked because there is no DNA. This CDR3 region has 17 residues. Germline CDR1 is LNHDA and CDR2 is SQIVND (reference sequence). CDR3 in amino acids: CASRDTFSGSSYNEQFF.

This CDR3 reads CASSILSTAEQFF. The chain couples TRBV19 to TRBJ2-1. Germline V CDR1 and CDR2: LNHDA, SQIVND (reference sequence). This CDR3 contains 13 residues. Full variable domain (outside the CDR3, taken from reference TRBV19 and TRBJ2-1): DGGITQSPKYLFRKEGQNVTLSCEQNLNHDAMYWYRQDPGQGLRLIYYSQIVNDFQKGDIAEGYSVSREKKESFPLTVTSAQKNPTAFYLCASSILSTAEQFFGPGTRLTVL.

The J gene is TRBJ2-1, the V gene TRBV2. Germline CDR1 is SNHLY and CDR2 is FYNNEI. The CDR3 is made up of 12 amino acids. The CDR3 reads CASSDLGYEQFF.

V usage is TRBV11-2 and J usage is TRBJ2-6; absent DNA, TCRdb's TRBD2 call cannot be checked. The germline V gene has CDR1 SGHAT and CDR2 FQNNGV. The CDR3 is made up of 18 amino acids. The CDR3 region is CASSSRTSGIGGANVLTF. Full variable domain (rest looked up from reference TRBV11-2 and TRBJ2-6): EAGVAQSPRYKIIEKRQSVAFWCNPISGHATLYWYQQILGQGPKLLIQFQNNGVVDDSQLPKDRFSAERLKGVDSTLKIQPAKLEDSAVYLCASSSRTSGIGGANVLTFGAGSRLTVL.

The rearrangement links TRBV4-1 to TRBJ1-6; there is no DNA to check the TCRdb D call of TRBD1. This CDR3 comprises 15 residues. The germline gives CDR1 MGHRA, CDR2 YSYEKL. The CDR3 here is CASSQESLGNSPLHF.

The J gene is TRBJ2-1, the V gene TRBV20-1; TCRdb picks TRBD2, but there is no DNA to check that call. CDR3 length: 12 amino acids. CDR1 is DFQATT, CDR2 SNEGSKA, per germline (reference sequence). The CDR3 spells CSARDEGLGQFF.

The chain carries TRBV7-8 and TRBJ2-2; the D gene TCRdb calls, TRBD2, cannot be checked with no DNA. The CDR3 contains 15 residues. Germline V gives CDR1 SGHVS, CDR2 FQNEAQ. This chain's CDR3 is CASSLVSGRTGELFF. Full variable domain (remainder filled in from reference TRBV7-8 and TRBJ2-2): GAGVSQSPRYKVAKRGQDVALRCDPISGHVSLFWYQQALGQGPEFLTYFQNEAQLDKSGLPSDRFFAERPEGSVSTLKIQRTQQEDSAVYLCASSLVSGRTGELFFGEGSRLTVL.

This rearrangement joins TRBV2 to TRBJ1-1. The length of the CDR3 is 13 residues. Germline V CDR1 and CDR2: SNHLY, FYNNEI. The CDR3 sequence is CASRSLINTEAFF. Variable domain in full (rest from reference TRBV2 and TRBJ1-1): EPEVTQTPSHQVTQMGQEVILRCVPISNHLYFYWYRQILGQKVEFLVSFYNNEISEKSEIFDDQFSVERPDGSNFTLKIRSTKLEDSAMYFCASRSLINTEAFFGQGTRLTVV.

The CDR3 reads CASSRGSVGETQYF. V and J are TRBV2 and TRBJ2-5; TCRdb's assignment of TRBD1 cannot be checked, as there is no DNA. The CDR3 contains 14 residues. Germline lookup yields CDR1 SNHLY and CDR2 FYNNEI. Full variable domain (missing parts from reference TRBV2 and TRBJ2-5): EPEVTQTPSHQVTQMGQEVILRCVPISNHLYFYWYRQILGQKVEFLVSFYNNEISEKSEIFDDQFSVERPDGSNFTLKIRSTKLEDSAMYFCASSRGSVGETQYFGPGTRLLVL.

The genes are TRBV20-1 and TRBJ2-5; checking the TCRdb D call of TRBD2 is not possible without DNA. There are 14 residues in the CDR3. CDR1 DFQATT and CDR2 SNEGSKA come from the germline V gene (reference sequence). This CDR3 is CSARAQERGETQYF.

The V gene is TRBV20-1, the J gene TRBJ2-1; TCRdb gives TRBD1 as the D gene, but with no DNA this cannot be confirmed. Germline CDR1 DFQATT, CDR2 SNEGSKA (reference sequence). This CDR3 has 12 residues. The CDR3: CSAIQGANEQFF.

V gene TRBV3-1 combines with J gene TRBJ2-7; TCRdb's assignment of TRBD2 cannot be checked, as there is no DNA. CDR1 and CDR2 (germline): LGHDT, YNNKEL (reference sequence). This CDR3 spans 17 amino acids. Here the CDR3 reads CASSPNIGGRSSYEQYF.

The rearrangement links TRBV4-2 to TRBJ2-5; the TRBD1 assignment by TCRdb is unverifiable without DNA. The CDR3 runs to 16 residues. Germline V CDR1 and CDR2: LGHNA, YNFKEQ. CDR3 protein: CASSQDGRGKGETQYF.

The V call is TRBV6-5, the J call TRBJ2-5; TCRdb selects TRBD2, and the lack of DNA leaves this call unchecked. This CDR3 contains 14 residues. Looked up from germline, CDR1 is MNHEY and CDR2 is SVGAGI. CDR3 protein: CASSKLAAQETQYF.

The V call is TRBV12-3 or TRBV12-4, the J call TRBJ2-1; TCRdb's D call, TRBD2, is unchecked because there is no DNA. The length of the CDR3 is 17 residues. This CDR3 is CASSPPGTPKGYNEQFF.

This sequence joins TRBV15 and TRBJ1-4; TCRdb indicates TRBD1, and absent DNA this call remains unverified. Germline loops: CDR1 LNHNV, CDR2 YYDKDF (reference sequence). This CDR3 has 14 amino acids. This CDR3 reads CATSFTLANEKLFF.

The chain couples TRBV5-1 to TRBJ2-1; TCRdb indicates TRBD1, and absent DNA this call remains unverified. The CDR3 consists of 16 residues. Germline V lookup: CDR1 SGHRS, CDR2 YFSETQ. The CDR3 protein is CASSSPPPGQGNEQFF.

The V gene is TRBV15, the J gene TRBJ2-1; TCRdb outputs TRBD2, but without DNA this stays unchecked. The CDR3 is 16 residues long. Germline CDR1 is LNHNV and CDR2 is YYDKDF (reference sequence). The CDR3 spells CATSRFPEANYNEQFF.

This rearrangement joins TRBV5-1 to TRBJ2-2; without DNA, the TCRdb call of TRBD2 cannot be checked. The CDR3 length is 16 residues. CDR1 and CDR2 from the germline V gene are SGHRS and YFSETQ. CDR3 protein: CASSLFRTRDTGELFF.

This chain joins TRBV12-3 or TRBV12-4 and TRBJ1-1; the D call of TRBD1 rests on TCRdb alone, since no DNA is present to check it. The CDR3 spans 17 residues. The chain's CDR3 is CASSLTRLGRRNTEAFF.

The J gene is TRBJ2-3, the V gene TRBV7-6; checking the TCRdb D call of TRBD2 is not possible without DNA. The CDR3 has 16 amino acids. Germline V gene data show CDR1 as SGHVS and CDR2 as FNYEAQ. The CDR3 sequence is CASSLIAGTRTDTQYF.

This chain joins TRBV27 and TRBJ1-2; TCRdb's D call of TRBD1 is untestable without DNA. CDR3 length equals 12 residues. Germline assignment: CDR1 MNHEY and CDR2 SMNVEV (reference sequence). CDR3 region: CASGGQGSGYTF.

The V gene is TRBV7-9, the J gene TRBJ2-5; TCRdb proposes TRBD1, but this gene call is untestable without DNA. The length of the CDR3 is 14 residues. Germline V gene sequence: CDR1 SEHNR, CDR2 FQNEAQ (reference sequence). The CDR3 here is CASSLDGTEETQYF. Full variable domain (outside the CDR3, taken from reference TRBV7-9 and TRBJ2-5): DTGVSQNPRHKITKRGQNVTFRCDPISEHNRLYWYRQTLGQGPEFLTYFQNEAQLEKSRLLSDRFSAERPKGSFSTLEIQRTEQGDSAMYLCASSLDGTEETQYFGPGTRLLVL.

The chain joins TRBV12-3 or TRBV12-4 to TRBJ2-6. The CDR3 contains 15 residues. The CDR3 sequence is CASTTGSSGANVLTF.